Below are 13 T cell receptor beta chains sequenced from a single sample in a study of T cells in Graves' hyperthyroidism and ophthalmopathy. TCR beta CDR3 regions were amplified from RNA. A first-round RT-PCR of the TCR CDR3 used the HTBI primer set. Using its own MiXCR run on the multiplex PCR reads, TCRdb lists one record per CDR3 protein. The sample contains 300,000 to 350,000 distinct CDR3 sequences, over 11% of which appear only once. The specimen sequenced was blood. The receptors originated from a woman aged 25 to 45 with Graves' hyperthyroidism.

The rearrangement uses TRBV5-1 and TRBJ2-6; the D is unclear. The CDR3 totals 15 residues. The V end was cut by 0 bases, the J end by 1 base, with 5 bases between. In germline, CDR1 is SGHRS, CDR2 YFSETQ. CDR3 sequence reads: CASSLDESGANVLTF. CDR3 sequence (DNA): TGCGCCAGCAGCTTGGACGAGTCTGGGGCCAACGTCCTGACTTTC.

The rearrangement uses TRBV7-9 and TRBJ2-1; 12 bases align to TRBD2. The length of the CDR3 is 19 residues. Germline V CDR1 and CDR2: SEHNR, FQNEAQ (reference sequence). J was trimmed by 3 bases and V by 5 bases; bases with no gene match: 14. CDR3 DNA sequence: TGTGCCAGCAGCCCGAGCCTCAGGACTAGCGGGAAGTACTACAATGAGCAGTTCTTC. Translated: CASSPSLRTSGKYYNEQFF.

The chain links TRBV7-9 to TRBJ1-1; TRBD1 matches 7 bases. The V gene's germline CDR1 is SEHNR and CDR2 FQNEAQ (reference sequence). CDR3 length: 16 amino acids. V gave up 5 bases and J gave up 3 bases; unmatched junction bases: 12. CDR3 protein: CASSDYGGTEDTEAFF. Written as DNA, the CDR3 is TGTGCCAGCAGCGATTACGGAGGGACAGAAGACACTGAAGCTTTCTTT.

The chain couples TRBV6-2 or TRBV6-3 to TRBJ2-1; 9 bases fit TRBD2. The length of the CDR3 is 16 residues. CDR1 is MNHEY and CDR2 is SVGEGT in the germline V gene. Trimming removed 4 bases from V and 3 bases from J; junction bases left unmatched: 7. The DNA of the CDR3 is TGTGCCAGCAGTTTCATTAGCGGGAGTGACTACAATGAGCAGTTCTTC. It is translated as CASSFISGSDYNEQFF.

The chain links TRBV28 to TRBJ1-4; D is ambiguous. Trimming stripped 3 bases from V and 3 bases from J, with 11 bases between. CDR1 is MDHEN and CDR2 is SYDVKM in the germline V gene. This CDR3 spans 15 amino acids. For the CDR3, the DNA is TGTGCCAGCAGTTTCAGCCCGGAGGCTAATGAAAAACTGTTTTTT. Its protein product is CASSFSPEANEKLFF. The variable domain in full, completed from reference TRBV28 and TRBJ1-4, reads DVKVTQSSRYLVKRTGEKVFLECVQDMDHENMFWYRQDPGLGLRLIYFSYDVKMKEKGDIPEGYSVSREKKERFSLILESASTNQTSMYLCASSFSPEANEKLFFGSGTQLSVL.

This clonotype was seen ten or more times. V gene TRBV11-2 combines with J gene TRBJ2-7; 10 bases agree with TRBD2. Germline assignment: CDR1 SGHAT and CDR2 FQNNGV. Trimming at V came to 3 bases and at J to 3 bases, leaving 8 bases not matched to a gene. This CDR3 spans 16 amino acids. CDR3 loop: CASSFFRLAGDYEQYF. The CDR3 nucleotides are TGTGCCAGCAGCTTTTTCAGGCTAGCGGGAGACTACGAGCAGTACTTC.

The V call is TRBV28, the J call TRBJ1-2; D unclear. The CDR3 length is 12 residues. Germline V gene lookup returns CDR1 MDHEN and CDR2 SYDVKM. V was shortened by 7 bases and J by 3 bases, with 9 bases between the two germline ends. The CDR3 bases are TGTGCCAGCACCACTATCGACTATGGCTACACCTTC. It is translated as CASTTIDYGYTF.

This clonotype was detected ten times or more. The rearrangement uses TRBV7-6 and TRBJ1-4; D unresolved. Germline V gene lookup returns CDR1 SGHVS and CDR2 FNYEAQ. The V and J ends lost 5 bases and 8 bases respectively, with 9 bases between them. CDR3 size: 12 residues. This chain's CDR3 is CASSPDGEKLFF. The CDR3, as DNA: TGTGCCAGCAGCCCAGATGGGGAAAAACTGTTTTTT. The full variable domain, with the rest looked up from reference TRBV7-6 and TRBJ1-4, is GAGVSQSPRYKVTKRGQDVALRCDPISGHVSLYWYRQALGQGPEFLTYFNYEAQQDKSGLPNDRFSAERPEGSISTLTIQRTEQRDSAMYRCASSPDGEKLFFGSGTQLSVL.

Here the CDR3 DNA reads TGTGCCAGCAGCTTAGCGCGAAGGGGGAGGAAGACAGATACGCAGTATTTT. It specifies CASSLARRGRKTDTQYF. V is TRBV7-9 and J is TRBJ2-3, with D tentatively TRBD1 or TRBD2 (6 bases each). The CDR3 loop spans 17 amino acids. CDR1 is SEHNR, CDR2 FQNEAQ, per germline (reference sequence). Trimming shortened V by 0 bases and J by 3 bases, and 16 bases separated the two germline ends. Full variable domain (outside the CDR3, taken from reference TRBV7-9 and TRBJ2-3): DTGVSQNPRHKITKRGQNVTFRCDPISEHNRLYWYRQTLGQGPEFLTYFQNEAQLEKSRLLSDRFSAERPKGSFSTLEIQRTEQGDSAMYLCASSLARRGRKTDTQYFGPGTRLTVL.

This CDR3 is CASSSPGQGFYEQYF. DNA for the CDR3: TGTGCCAGCAGTTCCCCGGGACAGGGCTTCTACGAGCAGTACTTC. The V call is TRBV27, the J call TRBJ2-7; 9 bases match TRBD1. The J segment lost 3 bases and the V segment lost 4 bases, leaving 7 bases of the junction unmatched. The germline CDR1 and CDR2 sequences are MNHEY and SMNVEV (reference sequence). CDR3 size: 15 residues.

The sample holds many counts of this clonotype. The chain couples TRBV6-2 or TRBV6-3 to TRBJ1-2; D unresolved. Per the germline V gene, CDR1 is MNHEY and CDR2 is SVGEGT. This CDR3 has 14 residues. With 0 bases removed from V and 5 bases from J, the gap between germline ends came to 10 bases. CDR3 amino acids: CASSYSGGEYGYTF. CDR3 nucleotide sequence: TGTGCCAGCAGTTACTCAGGCGGGGAATATGGCTACACCTTC.

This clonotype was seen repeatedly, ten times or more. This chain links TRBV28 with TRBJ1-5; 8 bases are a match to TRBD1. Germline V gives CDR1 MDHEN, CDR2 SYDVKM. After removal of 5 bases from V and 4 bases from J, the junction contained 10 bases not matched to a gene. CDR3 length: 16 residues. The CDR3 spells CASSPRGTGQNQPQHF. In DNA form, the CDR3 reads TGTGCCAGCAGTCCCCGTGGGACAGGTCAGAATCAGCCCCAGCATTTT.

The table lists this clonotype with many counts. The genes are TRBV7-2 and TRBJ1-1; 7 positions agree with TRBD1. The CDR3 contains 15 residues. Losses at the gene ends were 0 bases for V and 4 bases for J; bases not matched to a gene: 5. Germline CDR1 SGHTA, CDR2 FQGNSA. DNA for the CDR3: TGTGCCAGCAGCTTAGCCCGTGACAGGGCCACTGAAGCTTTCTTT. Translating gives CASSLARDRATEAFF.